This T cell receptor beta chain was recovered during a study of blood T cell repertoires in COVID-19. V dropped 2 bases and J dropped 4; count of bases not matched to a gene: 4. The germline gives CDR1 GTSNPN, CDR2 SVGIG (reference sequence). This CDR3 contains 14 residues. Here immunoSEQ multiplex PCR was the method, and the copy in TCRdb shows in-frame clones only, minus some. Of about 260,000 clones in the sample, around nine tenths were seen once. The sample taken for sequencing was peripheral blood. The chain is built from TRBV30 and TRBJ2-5, with 10 bases matching TRBD2. The sequence came from a man in his forties who had recovered from COVID-19. The CDR3 protein is CAWSLAGGGETQYF. The CDR3 nucleotides are TGTGCCTGGAGTTTAGCGGGAGGCGGAGAGACCCAGTACTTC.